This entry lists 9 T cell receptor beta chains sequenced from one sample in a study of shared clonotypes between healthy human individuals. Produced via immunoSEQ multiplex PCR; TCRdb's table is partial and in-frame only. Among some 2,000,000 clones listed, 90% to 96% were seen once. The sequenced material came from naive CD4+ T cells sorted from blood. Subset given: CD45RA+ positively selected. These receptors were taken from a man younger than 35 in good health.

V and J are TRBV18 and TRBJ1-2; D not certain. V was clipped by 3 bases and J by 7 bases, with 15 bases between them. Germline V gene sequence: CDR1 KGHSH, CDR2 LQKENI. The CDR3 extends over 14 amino acids. In DNA, the CDR3 is TGTGCCAGCTCACCCCAGAACGCTTGGGGTGGCTACACCTTC. Its protein product is CASSPQNAWGGYTF.

The chain carries TRBV11-2 and TRBJ1-3, with D possibly being TRBD1 (5 bases). With 3 bases removed from V and 0 bases from J, the gap between germline ends came to 12 bases. Germline CDR1 SGHAT, CDR2 FQNNGV. CDR3 size: 16 residues. The CDR3 sequence is CASSLAGRRSGNTIYF. Written as DNA, the CDR3 is TGTGCCAGCAGCTTGGCGGGACGGCGCTCTGGAAACACCATATATTTT. Variable domain in full (rest from reference TRBV11-2 and TRBJ1-3): EAGVAQSPRYKIIEKRQSVAFWCNPISGHATLYWYQQILGQGPKLLIQFQNNGVVDDSQLPKDRFSAERLKGVDSTLKIQPAKLEDSAVYLCASSLAGRRSGNTIYFGEGSWLTVV.

The V gene is TRBV5-1, the J gene TRBJ2-1; unclear D gene. CDR1 and CDR2 (germline): SGHRS, YFSETQ. The CDR3 runs 11 residues. V gave up 1 base and J gave up 8 bases, with 4 bases separating them. The CDR3 DNA reads as TGCGCCAGCAGCTTGATTGATGAGCAGTTCTTC. The encoded protein is CASSLIDEQFF.

In this sample, this clone turned up a few times. V gene TRBV6-1 combines with J gene TRBJ2-7, with D hard to call. The V end lost 7 bases, the J end lost 2 bases, and 12 bases lay between the germline ends. This CDR3 has 13 residues. Germline V CDR1 and CDR2: MNHNS, SASEGT. CDR3 sequence: CASTSTVAYEQYF. The CDR3 DNA follows: TGTGCCAGCACCTCAACGGTTGCCTACGAGCAGTACTTC.

This rearrangement joins TRBV6-1 to TRBJ1-5; D gene unclear. Trimming removed 1 base at V and 2 bases at J, with 12 bases between. Germline CDR1 is MNHNS and CDR2 is SASEGT. The CDR3 runs to 16 residues. CDR3 in DNA: TGTGCCAGCAGTGAAGTCGGCAGTTCGGGCAATCAGCCCCAGCATTTT. This encodes CASSEVGSSGNQPQHF.

The gene calls are TRBV5-4 and TRBJ2-5; TRBD2 matches 8 bases. From germline, CDR1 is SGHNT and CDR2 YYREEE (reference sequence). V lost 1 base and J lost 2; bases outside the gene matches: 4. The CDR3 runs 15 residues. This CDR3 reads CASSLSGGTQETQYF. DNA of the CDR3: TGTGCCAGCAGCTTGAGCGGGGGAACTCAAGAGACCCAGTACTTC.

Of note for this clone: Other DNA sequences in the sample encode the same CDR3. The J gene is TRBJ2-7, the V gene TRBV19; no clear D gene. Germline V gives CDR1 LNHDA, CDR2 SQIVND (reference sequence). The CDR3 has 13 residues. V dropped 1 base and J dropped 1 base, with 5 bases sitting between them. CDR3 residues: CASSIGGSYEQYF. DNA of the CDR3: TGTGCCAGTAGTATAGGGGGTTCCTACGAGCAGTACTTC.

The chain combines TRBV28 with TRBJ1-5; D gene ambiguous. This CDR3 is 10 amino acids long. CDR1 and CDR2 from the germline V gene are MDHEN and SYDVKM. V dropped 6 bases and J dropped 10 bases, with 7 bases sitting between them. The CDR3 region has the DNA TGTGCCAGCAGGGCCCATCCCCAGCATTTT. It translates to CASRAHPQHF.

This chain links TRBV7-9 with TRBJ1-3; D remains ambiguous. CDR1 and CDR2 (germline): SEHNR, FQNEAQ (reference sequence). This CDR3 region has 14 residues. The V end lost 5 bases, the J end lost 4 bases, and 12 bases lay between the germline ends. In nucleotides, the CDR3 is TGTGCCAGCAGCCTTGAGCGGACCGGAAACACCATATATTTT. It is translated as CASSLERTGNTIYF.